The 6 T cell receptor beta chains below all came from one sample that was sequenced in a study of regulatory T cells in long-lasting Graves disease listed by TCRdb under 2021. The sample's time point label is to be understood as: persistent/refractory GD, antithyroid drugs over 5 years with positive TRAb. For both TCR sequencing and RNA sequencing, RNA was extracted from PBMCs in TRIzol. Receptor libraries were prepared by multiplex PCR. The sequencer was an Illumina HiSeq 4000. iRepertoire HTBI primers and Arm-PCR amplification of CDR3 regions were used to construct TCR beta libraries. TCRdb's own reprocessing of the public reads used fastp at Q25 and MiXCR and kept productive beta chains. Every CDR3 protein is listed once, alongside the most common genes and DNA of its rows. The sample contains roughly 700,000 distinct CDR3 sequences, around 32% of them found a single time. Of the sample, about 42% is held by the ten largest clones.

Sequences were derived from peripheral blood mononuclear cells (PBMCs), sampled when the disease was refractory, from a patient treated with antithyroid drugs. These receptors were collected from a female donor with Graves disease.

This clonotype was seen a handful of times. This chain uses TRBV7-2 with TRBJ2-5; D call uncertain. CDR1 is SGHTA and CDR2 is FQGNSA in the germline V gene. CDR3 length: 13 amino acids. The V gene lost 5 bases and the J gene lost 2 bases, with 9 bases spanning the gap. CDR3 amino acids: CASSPTPQETQYF. As DNA, the CDR3 is TGTGCCAGCAGCCCCACTCCACAAGAGACCCAGTACTTC.

This clonotype was found a few times. This rearrangement joins TRBV7-6 to TRBJ2-7; TRBD2 agrees at 9 bases. The CDR3 covers 15 residues. Germline V gives CDR1 SGHVS, CDR2 FNYEAQ. V lost 1 base, J lost 3 bases, and 4 bases stayed unmatched. CDR3 residues: CASSLGDSGSYEQYF. The CDR3 DNA reads as TGTGCCAGCAGCTTAGGTGATAGCGGGAGCTACGAGCAGTACTTC.

In this sample, this clonotype turned up once. This chain connects TRBV5-1 to TRBJ1-6; D may be TRBD1 (5 bases). The CDR3 is made up of 14 amino acids. Trimming pared 4 bases from V and 6 bases from J, leaving 11 bases between. From germline, CDR1 is SGHRS and CDR2 YFSETQ. The CDR3: CASSHRDGNSPLHF. In nucleotides, the CDR3 is TGCGCCAGCAGCCACCGGGACGGTAATTCACCCCTCCACTTT.

This chain joins TRBV20-1 and TRBJ1-1; 10 bases map to TRBD1. Per the germline V gene, CDR1 is DFQATT and CDR2 is SNEGSKA (reference sequence). The CDR3 has 13 amino acids. The CDR3 DNA reads TGCAGCGTAGCCGGGACAGGGGTCACTGAAGCTTTCTTT. This encodes CSVAGTGVTEAFF.

The chain is built from TRBV6-1 and TRBJ1-3; no clear D gene. CDR3 size: 17 residues. Looked up from germline, CDR1 is MNHNS and CDR2 is SASEGT. V was pared by 4 bases and J by 2 bases, with 18 bases between. For the CDR3, the DNA is TGTGCCAGCAGTGGCGTCGGGAGCCCTGGGACTGGAAACACCATATATTTT. Protein: CASSGVGSPGTGNTIYF.

This clonotype was found many times. The chain uses TRBV2 and TRBJ1-2; tentative D call: TRBD1 (5 bases). The CDR3 has 13 residues. Germline V gene lookup returns CDR1 SNHLY and CDR2 FYNNEI. V was trimmed by 3 bases and J by 1 base, leaving 6 bases between them. CDR3 DNA: TGTGCCAGCAGTGAGGACATTAACTATGGCTACACCTTC. It translates to CASSEDINYGYTF.